This T cell receptor beta chain derives from a study of cytotoxic CD8 clonotypes in ibrutinib-treated CLL. Study findings and constraints: A difference in sampling times existed between sustained-remission and progressing patients. Clonality went up at the time of ibrutinib response, stayed stable in sustained remission, and later dropped back toward its baseline level at progression.

CDR1 is MDHEN, CDR2 SYDVKM, per germline. Between the trimmed V and J ends, which lost 4 bases and 10 bases, there was a span of 13 bases. CDR3 length: 12 residues. This clone was found a few times. Its antigen is currently unknown. Only in-frame clones appear in the TCRdb table, and some are missing; sequencing was by immunoSEQ multiplex PCR. The sample comprises some 200,000 clones, around 75% of which are singletons, and approximately 5.9% rests with the top ten. The rearrangement links TRBV28 to TRBJ1-2; D gene unclear. This receptor was obtained from a human donor with chronic lymphocytic leukemia. The sequenced sample was PBMCs, obtained after 12 months of ibrutinib treatment. The CDR3 is CASSSRRVDYTF. The CDR3 DNA follows: TGTGCCAGCAGTTCCCGCCGGGTCGACTACACCTTC.